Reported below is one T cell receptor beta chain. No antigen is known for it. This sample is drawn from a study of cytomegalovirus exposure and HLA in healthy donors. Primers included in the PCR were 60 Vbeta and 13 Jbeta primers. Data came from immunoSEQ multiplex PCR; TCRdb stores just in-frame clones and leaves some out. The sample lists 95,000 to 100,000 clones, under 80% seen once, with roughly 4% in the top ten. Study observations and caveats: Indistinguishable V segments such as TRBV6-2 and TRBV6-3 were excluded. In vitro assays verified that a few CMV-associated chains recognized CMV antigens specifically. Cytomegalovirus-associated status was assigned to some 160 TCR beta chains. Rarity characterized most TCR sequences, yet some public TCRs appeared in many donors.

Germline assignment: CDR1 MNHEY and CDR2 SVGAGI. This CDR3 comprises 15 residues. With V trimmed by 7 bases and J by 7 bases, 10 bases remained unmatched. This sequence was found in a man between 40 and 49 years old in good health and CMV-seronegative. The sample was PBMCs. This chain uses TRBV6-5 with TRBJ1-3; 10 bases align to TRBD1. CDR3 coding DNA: TGTGCCAGCATTAGTCCGGGACAGGGGTTTAACACCATATATTTT. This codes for CASISPGQGFNTIYF.